Shown below are 16 T cell receptor beta chains from a single sample sequenced in a study of T cell responses to AZD1222 COVID-19 vaccine. TCRdb's copy holds only in-frame clones and misses some; the assay was immunoSEQ multiplex PCR. Seen here are some 120,000 clones, about 88% observed once, and the top ten hold approximately 30%. The material was peripheral blood, obtained on day 0 of AZD1222 vaccination. The source is an adult in good health.

The V gene is TRBV20-1, the J gene TRBJ1-5, with a tentative D call TRBD1 (5 bases). Germline V lookup: CDR1 DFQATT, CDR2 SNEGSKA (reference sequence). CDR3 length: 14 residues. The ends were cut back, 3 bases at V and 0 bases at J, with 9 bases in the middle. CDR3 amino acids: CSASHGASNQPQHF. The CDR3, as DNA: TGCAGTGCTAGTCACGGGGCTAGCAATCAGCCCCAGCATTTT.

This sequence joins TRBV3-1 (or the pseudogene TRBV3-2) and TRBJ2-5, with 9 bases lining up with TRBD2. Germline V gives CDR1 LGHDT, CDR2 YNNKEL (reference sequence). V shed 6 bases, J shed 1 base, and the junction held 12 bases outside the gene matches. The CDR3 consists of 17 residues. CDR3 protein: CASSPEFEREAQETQYF. CDR3 nucleotides: TGTGCCAGCAGTCCGGAATTTGAGCGGGAGGCCCAAGAGACCCAGTACTTC.

The chain couples TRBV5-5 to TRBJ1-5; TRBD1 might be the D (6 bases). V was shortened by 3 bases and J by 5 bases, with 12 bases between the two germline ends. Germline values: CDR1 SGHKS, CDR2 YYEKEE (reference sequence). This CDR3 has 14 amino acids. CDR3 residues: CASSSRDIHQPQHF. Written as DNA, the CDR3 is TGTGCCAGCAGCTCACGGGACATTCATCAGCCCCAGCATTTT.

The chain links TRBV24-1 to TRBJ2-1; 13 bases align to TRBD2. After removal of 3 bases from V and 8 bases from J, the junction contained 9 bases not matched to a gene. The CDR3 sequence is 17 residues long. The germline V gene encodes CDR1 KGHDR and CDR2 SFDVKD. Here the CDR3 reads CATSDGLAGAFMDEQFF. CDR3 nucleotide sequence: TGTGCCACCAGTGATGGACTAGCGGGAGCCTTTATGGATGAGCAGTTCTTC.

This chain uses TRBV11-3 with TRBJ2-6; 7 bases match TRBD1. V was clipped by 2 bases and J by 0 bases; unmatched bases: 4. The CDR3 has 17 residues. Germline loops: CDR1 SGHNT, CDR2 YENEEA. CDR3 protein: CASSLRAGGSGANVLTF. In nucleotides, the CDR3 is TGTGCCAGCAGCTTAAGGGCAGGGGGCTCTGGGGCCAACGTCCTGACTTTC.

This clone was observed a single time. The J gene is TRBJ1-3, the V gene TRBV7-8; no definite D call. Germline V gene sequence: CDR1 SGHVS, CDR2 FQNEAQ. The length of the CDR3 is 14 residues. The V end lost 0 bases, the J end lost 8 bases, and 11 bases lay between the germline ends. CDR3 DNA sequence: TGTGCCAGCAGCTTAGCGCGCAAAGGAGACACCATATATTTT. Protein: CASSLARKGDTIYF.

The rearrangement links TRBV3-1 (or the pseudogene TRBV3-2) to TRBJ2-1; 8 nucleotides agree with TRBD1. Germline V gene data show CDR1 as LGHDT and CDR2 as YNNKEL (reference sequence). Trimming at V came to 1 base and at J to 9 bases, leaving 5 bases not matched to a gene. CDR3 length: 14 residues. The CDR3 DNA sequence: TGTGCCAGCAGCCAAGGCAGGGGGCGCCCTGAGCAGTTCTTC. It encodes CASSQGRGRPEQFF.

This clone was seen just once. The chain has TRBV7-2 and TRBJ2-5, with TRBD1 matching 7 bases. CDR1 and CDR2 from the germline V gene are SGHTA and FQGNSA. The CDR3 has 15 residues. Trimming removed 2 bases from V and 2 bases from J; junction bases left unmatched: 5. CDR3 in amino acids: CASSLMGQKQETQYF. In nucleotides, the CDR3 is TGTGCCAGCAGCTTAATGGGACAGAAACAAGAGACCCAGTACTTC.

This clone was observed a few times. The chain couples TRBV18 to TRBJ2-2; TRBD1 matches 12 bases. Losses at the gene ends were 2 bases for V and 5 bases for J; bases not matched to a gene: 9. CDR3 length: 18 residues. Germline loops: CDR1 KGHSH, CDR2 LQKENI. CDR3 nucleotide sequence: TGTGCCAGCTCACCAAAACAGGGACAGGGGGCTCGTACCGGGGAGCTGTTTTTT. Translation: CASSPKQGQGARTGELFF.

The chain links TRBV6-5 to TRBJ1-4; 8 bases align to TRBD1. Germline V gene lookup returns CDR1 MNHEY and CDR2 SVGAGI. Trimming took 2 bases from V and 5 from J; bases not matched to a gene: 4. The CDR3 length is 15 residues. The CDR3 DNA reads TGTGCCAGCAGTTACACGACAGGGGTAAATGAAAAACTGTTTTTT. Translated, it gives CASSYTTGVNEKLFF.

V usage is TRBV10-3 and J usage is TRBJ2-1, with D perhaps TRBD1 (6 bases). Trimming removed 5 bases at V and 1 base at J, with 12 bases between. The CDR3 is 15 amino acids. Per the germline V gene, CDR1 is ENHRY and CDR2 is SYGVKD. The CDR3, as DNA: TGTGCCATCAGTCCACAGGGAAATTCCTACAATGAGCAGTTCTTC. It encodes CAISPQGNSYNEQFF.

The chain joins TRBV5-1 to TRBJ1-1, with D perhaps TRBD1 (5 bases). The CDR3 length is 16 residues. Germline loops: CDR1 SGHRS, CDR2 YFSETQ. The V end lost 0 bases, the J end lost 1 base, and 13 bases lay between the germline ends. The CDR3, as DNA: TGCGCCAGCAGCTTGGCTGGGGCGGGGGGGAACACTGAAGCTTTCTTT. This gives the protein CASSLAGAGGNTEAFF.

Only one count was recorded for this clone. This chain uses TRBV6-5 with TRBJ1-5; 7 positions agree with TRBD1. Looked up from germline, CDR1 is MNHEY and CDR2 is SVGAGI. The CDR3 has 15 amino acids. Losses at the gene ends were 8 bases for V and 2 bases for J; bases not matched to a gene: 9. The CDR3 DNA reads TGTGCCAGCCGAACGACAGGGCGAGGCAATCAGCCCCAGCATTTT. Its translation: CASRTTGRGNQPQHF.

V usage is TRBV2 and J usage is TRBJ2-7; 9 nucleotides match TRBD2. The CDR3 runs to 16 residues. The V and J ends lost 6 bases and 2 bases, in that order; junction bases with no gene match: 11. Per the germline V gene, CDR1 is SNHLY and CDR2 is FYNNEI. The CDR3 DNA sequence: TGTGCCAGCAGGGGCCCGGTGAGCGGGGGGCCCTACGAGCAGTACTTC. As protein: CASRGPVSGGPYEQYF. The full variable domain, rest sourced from reference TRBV2 and TRBJ2-7, is EPEVTQTPSHQVTQMGQEVILRCVPISNHLYFYWYRQILGQKVEFLVSFYNNEISEKSEIFDDQFSVERPDGSNFTLKIRSTKLEDSAMYFCASRGPVSGGPYEQYFGPGTRLTVT.

V and J are TRBV29-1 and TRBJ1-2; D might be TRBD1 (5 bases). CDR3 length: 13 amino acids. The V gene's germline CDR1 is SQVTM and CDR2 ANQGSEA. Trimming cost V 0 bases and J 6 bases, with 11 bases left between them. CDR3 in amino acids: CSVEDRAGDGYTF. CDR3 bases: TGCAGCGTTGAAGATCGGGCGGGGGATGGCTACACCTTC.

This chain joins TRBV7-2 and TRBJ1-1, with D uncertain. From germline, CDR1 is SGHTA and CDR2 FQGNSA. The CDR3 is made up of 15 amino acids. V lost 3 bases and J 1 base, leaving 12 bases between the germline ends. The CDR3 nucleotides are TGTGCCAGCAGCTTCTCAGGTGCGGGGAACACTGAAGCTTTCTTT. Its protein product is CASSFSGAGNTEAFF.